The next 14 T cell receptor beta chains were all read from a single sample in a study of cytomegalovirus exposure and HLA in healthy donors. Both 60 Vbeta primers and 13 Jbeta primers went into the PCR. The repertoire was sequenced with immunoSEQ multiplex PCR; TCRdb's copy has only in-frame clones and lacks some. The repertoire holds around 78,000 clones, with about 78% as singletons. The sequencing input was PBMCs. Receptor source: a male donor in good health and CMV-seronegative.

As DNA, the CDR3 is TGTGCCAGTAGTATTGTCACTTACAATGAGCAGTTCTTC. It encodes CASSIVTYNEQFF. The chain joins TRBV19 to TRBJ2-1; D gene ambiguous. Trimming removed 3 bases at V and 4 bases at J, with 7 bases between. Germline V gene lookup returns CDR1 LNHDA and CDR2 SQIVND (reference sequence). CDR3 length equals 13 residues.

The chain employs TRBV7-8 and TRBJ2-3; TRBD1 might be the D (7 bases). V was shortened by 4 bases and J by 4 bases, with 12 bases between the two germline ends. The CDR3 consists of 14 residues. Germline V lookup: CDR1 SGHVS, CDR2 FQNEAQ. In DNA form, the CDR3 reads TGTGCCAGCAGCTGGAGGGGGCGCGCAGATACGCAGTATTTT. Encoded protein: CASSWRGRADTQYF.

The chain is built from TRBV27 and TRBJ2-5; 9 bases match TRBD2. Germline assignment: CDR1 MNHEY and CDR2 SMNVEV (reference sequence). The junction had 3 bases not matched to a gene; V was cut back by 6 bases and J by 1 base. The CDR3 length is 14 residues. Here the CDR3 DNA reads TGTGCCAGCAGCCTAGCGGGGTCCCAAGAGACCCAGTACTTC. Its protein product is CASSLAGSQETQYF.

This chain uses TRBV7-8 with TRBJ2-1; 10 bases fit TRBD2. Germline loops: CDR1 SGHVS, CDR2 FQNEAQ. V lost 5 bases to trimming and J lost 3 bases; unmatched junction nucleotides: 7. This CDR3 contains 16 residues. DNA for the CDR3: TGTGCCAGCAGCCAAACCAGCGGGGGGGGCTACAATGAGCAGTTCTTC. As protein: CASSQTSGGGYNEQFF.

This rearrangement joins TRBV30 to TRBJ2-1, with D possibly TRBD2 on 5 matching bases. V dropped 2 bases and J dropped 10 bases, with 18 bases sitting between them. This CDR3 is 14 amino acids long. Germline V gene data show CDR1 as GTSNPN and CDR2 as SVGIG (reference sequence). The CDR3 nucleotides are TGTGCCTGGAGTACAGTAGGAGCGGTTGGGGAGCAGTTCTTC. It codes for CAWSTVGAVGEQFF. The variable domain in full, with the rest retrieved from reference TRBV30 and TRBJ2-1, is SQTIHQWPATLVQPVGSPLSLECTVEGTSNPNLYWYRQAAGRGLQLLFYSVGIGQISSEVPQNLSASRPQDRQFILSSKKLLLSDSGFYLCAWSTVGAVGEQFFGPGTRLTVL.

The chain is built from TRBV9 and TRBJ2-2; TRBD1 aligns across 9 bases. The ends lost 4 bases at V and 8 bases at J; junction bases unmatched: 18. The CDR3 length is 18 residues. Germline V gene data show CDR1 as SGDLS and CDR2 as YYNGEE. As DNA, the CDR3 is TGTGCCAGCAGCCCGCGAGAGGGGACAGGGAGGGTTGCTGGGGAGCTGTTTTTT. This translates into CASSPREGTGRVAGELFF. Combining the CDR3 with reference TRBV9 and TRBJ2-2 gives the whole variable domain DSGVTQTPKHLITATGQRVTLRCSPRSGDLSVYWYQQSLDQGLQFLIQYYNGEERAKGNILERFSAQQFPDLHSELNLSSLELGDSALYFCASSPREGTGRVAGELFFGEGSRLTVL.

The gene calls are TRBV10-2 and TRBJ2-7, with 9 bases that match TRBD1. This CDR3 has 13 residues. V lost 7 bases and J lost 5; bases outside the gene matches: 6. Germline V lookup: CDR1 WSHSY, CDR2 SAAADI. Here the CDR3 reads CASNRDRVHEQYF. As DNA, the CDR3 is TGCGCCAGCAACCGGGACAGGGTCCACGAGCAGTACTTC.

This rearrangement joins TRBV2 to TRBJ1-2; possibly TRBD1 for D (6 bases). The V gene lost 1 base and the J gene lost 2 bases, with 11 bases spanning the gap. This CDR3 contains 15 residues. CDR1 is SNHLY, CDR2 FYNNEI, per germline. The CDR3 coding sequence is TGTGCCAGCAGTGAAGGGACAGTACCCAACTATGGCTACACCTTC. Translating gives CASSEGTVPNYGYTF.

The DNA for the CDR3 is TGTGCCACCAGCGCGAACAGGGGACTTAATGAAAAACTGTTTTTT. It yields the protein CATSANRGLNEKLFF. V gene TRBV15 combines with J gene TRBJ1-4, with 7 positions matching TRBD1. The CDR3 sequence is 15 residues long. CDR1 LNHNV and CDR2 YYDKDF come from the germline V gene (reference sequence). After removal of 5 bases from V and 4 bases from J, the junction contained 7 bases not matched to a gene.

The chain employs TRBV4-2 and TRBJ1-1; D unclear. Between the trimmed V and J ends, which lost 2 bases and 4 bases, there was a span of 5 bases. The CDR3 covers 12 residues. Per germline, CDR1 LGHNA and CDR2 YNFKEQ. As DNA, the CDR3 is TGTGCCAGCAGCCAAATGGCCACTGAAGCTTTCTTT. As protein: CASSQMATEAFF.

The J gene is TRBJ2-7, the V gene TRBV6-6; 8 bases map to TRBD1. With V trimmed by 2 bases and J by 5 bases, 5 bases remained unmatched. Germline V gives CDR1 MNHNY, CDR2 SVGAGI (reference sequence). The CDR3 length is 14 residues. CDR3 coding DNA: TGTGCCAGCAGTTACCTTGCAGGGGGCGACGAGCAGTACTTC. Protein: CASSYLAGGDEQYF.

The rearrangement joins TRBV29-1 to TRBJ2-7; D not resolved. V lost 6 bases and J lost 3, with 21 bases in between. The germline V gene encodes CDR1 SQVTM and CDR2 ANQGSEA. CDR3 length: 15 residues. Written as DNA, the CDR3 is TGCAGCGTGGAACTTGACCCACGACACGACTACGAGCAGTACTTC. Its protein is CSVELDPRHDYEQYF.

V is TRBV5-1 and J is TRBJ2-1; D possibly corresponds to TRBD2 (5 bases). Germline CDR1 is SGHRS and CDR2 is YFSETQ. V dropped 3 bases and J dropped 10 bases, with 14 bases sitting between them. The CDR3 totals 13 residues. The CDR3 nucleotides read TGCGCCAGCAGCTCGACTACGCTCCCCGAGCAGTTCTTC. Residues: CASSSTTLPEQFF.

The chain joins TRBV6-5 to TRBJ2-2, with unresolved D. Germline V gives CDR1 MNHEY, CDR2 SVGAGI. V was trimmed by 6 bases and J by 1 base, leaving 6 bases between them. The CDR3 has 13 residues. CDR3 sequence: CASRSRNTGELFF. Here the CDR3 DNA reads TGTGCCAGCAGATCCAGGAACACCGGGGAGCTGTTTTTT.